This T cell receptor beta chain appears in the sequencing data of a study of blood T cell repertoires in COVID-19. Study background: Samples representing acute and convalescent COVID-19 were sourced from the United States, Italy and Spain.

Recruits, aged roughly 18 to 95 years, lived in under 25 US areas. A case of COVID-19 had been met by exposed participants within 2 weeks before study entry. Germline CDR1 reads SGHDT; CDR2 reads YYEEEE. The length of the CDR3 is 18 residues. V lost 4 bases and J lost 3; bases outside the gene matches: 18. Source study methods: The assay estimated nucleated cells by amplifying reference gene primers. The assay was immunoSEQ multiplex PCR, and TCRdb's table has in-frame clones only and misses some. That table is the source of V, J and clone size, and D and trimming were worked out from the DNA. The profile covers 120,000 to 150,000 clones, with roughly nine tenths appearing a single time and about 4.1% taken by the ten largest.

The clonotype originates from a woman aged 40 to 55 who had been exposed to COVID-19. Material for sequencing was PBMCs or T cells enriched from blood (not recorded which). V usage is TRBV5-6 and J usage is TRBJ2-7; 8 positions match TRBD2. CDR3 sequence: CASSPREGRSRGLYEQYF. CDR3 in DNA: TGTGCCAGCAGCCCCCGGGAGGGCCGTTCGAGGGGCCTCTACGAGCAGTACTTC.